This T cell receptor beta chain came from a study of CD8 T cells in ankylosing spondylitis. Study observations and caveats: A number of the motif variants had already been described in reactive arthritis synovial fluid and blood.

CDR3 length equals 13 residues. CDR1 is SGDLS, CDR2 YYNGEE, per germline. Trimming took 5 bases from V and 5 from J, leaving 11 bases between them. This clonotype has at least ten counts. The antigen is not known. With molecular barcodes, quantitative 5'-RACE was used to make the TCR beta libraries. MiXCR, applied by TCRdb to the 5' RACE reads, yields one record per CDR3 protein. The sample lists approximately 260,000 distinct CDR3 sequences; 15% to 20% were seen once. The sample was blood, either unsorted or a sorted T cell fraction (not recorded which). The TCR was taken from a male donor with ankylosing spondylitis or in good health (not recorded which). The chain has TRBV9 and TRBJ2-1; the D is unclear. The CDR3 DNA reads as TGTGCCAGCAGGGCTCACAGCCACAATGAGCAGTTCTTC. Translating gives CASRAHSHNEQFF.